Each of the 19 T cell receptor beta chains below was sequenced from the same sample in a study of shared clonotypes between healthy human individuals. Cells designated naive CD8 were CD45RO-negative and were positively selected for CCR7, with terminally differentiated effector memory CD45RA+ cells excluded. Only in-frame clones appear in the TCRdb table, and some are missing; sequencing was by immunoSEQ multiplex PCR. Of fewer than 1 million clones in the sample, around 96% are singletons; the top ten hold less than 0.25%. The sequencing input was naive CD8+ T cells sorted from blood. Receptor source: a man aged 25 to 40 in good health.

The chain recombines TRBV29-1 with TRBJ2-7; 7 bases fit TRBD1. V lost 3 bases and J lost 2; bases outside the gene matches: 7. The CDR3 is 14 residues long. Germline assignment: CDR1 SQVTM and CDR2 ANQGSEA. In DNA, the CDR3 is TGCAGCGTTGAGGATCAGGGGGAGACCTACGAGCAGTACTTC. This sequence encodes CSVEDQGETYEQYF.

The DNA of the CDR3 is TGCGCCAGCAGCCAAGCCCCAGGGGGAAACACCATATATTTT. Protein product: CASSQAPGGNTIYF. V is TRBV4-3 and J is TRBJ1-3; a possible D gene is TRBD1 (5 bases). Germline V lookup: CDR1 LGHNA, CDR2 YSLEER. Trimming pared 1 base from V and 4 bases from J, leaving 8 bases between. This CDR3 spans 14 amino acids.

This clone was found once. The CDR3 DNA is TGTGCCAGCAGCTCGGCGGGACAGGGGTACACAGATACGCAGTATTTT. Translation gives CASSSAGQGYTDTQYF. The genes are TRBV11-2 and TRBJ2-3, with 10 bases identical to TRBD1. Germline lookup yields CDR1 SGHAT and CDR2 FQNNGV. There are 16 residues in the CDR3. The V gene end was trimmed by 4 bases and the J gene end by 2 bases; junction bases not matched to a gene: 6.

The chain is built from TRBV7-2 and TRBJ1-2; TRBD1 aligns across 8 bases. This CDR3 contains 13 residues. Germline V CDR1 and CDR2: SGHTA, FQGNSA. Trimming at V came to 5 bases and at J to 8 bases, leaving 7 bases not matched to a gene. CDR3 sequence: CASSPTGVNGYTF. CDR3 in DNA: TGTGCCAGCAGCCCGACAGGGGTGAACGGCTACACCTTC.

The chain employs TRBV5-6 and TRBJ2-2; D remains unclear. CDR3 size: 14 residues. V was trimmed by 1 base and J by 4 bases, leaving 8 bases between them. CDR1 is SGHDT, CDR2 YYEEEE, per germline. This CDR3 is CASSLLTSTGELFF. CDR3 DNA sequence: TGTGCCAGCAGCTTGTTGACCAGCACCGGGGAGCTGTTTTTT.

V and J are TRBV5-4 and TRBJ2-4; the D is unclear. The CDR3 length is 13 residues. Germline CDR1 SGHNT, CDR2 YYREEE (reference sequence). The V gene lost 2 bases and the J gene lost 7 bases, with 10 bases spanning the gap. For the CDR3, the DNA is TGTGCCAGCAGCTTCCCGCCTCTCAACATTCAGTACTTC. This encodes CASSFPPLNIQYF.

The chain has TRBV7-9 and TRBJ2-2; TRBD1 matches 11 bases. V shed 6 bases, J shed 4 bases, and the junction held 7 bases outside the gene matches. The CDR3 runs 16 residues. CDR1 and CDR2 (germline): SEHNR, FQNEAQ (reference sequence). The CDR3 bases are TGTGCCAGCAGTCGGGACAGGGGGGAGAGCACCGGGGAGCTGTTTTTT. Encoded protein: CASSRDRGESTGELFF.

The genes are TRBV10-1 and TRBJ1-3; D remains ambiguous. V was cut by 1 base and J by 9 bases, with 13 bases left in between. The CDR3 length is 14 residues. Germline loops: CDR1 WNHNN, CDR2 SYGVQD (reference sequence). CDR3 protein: CASSEFGTAGTIYF. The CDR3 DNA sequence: TGCGCCAGCAGTGAGTTTGGAACAGCGGGCACCATATATTTT.

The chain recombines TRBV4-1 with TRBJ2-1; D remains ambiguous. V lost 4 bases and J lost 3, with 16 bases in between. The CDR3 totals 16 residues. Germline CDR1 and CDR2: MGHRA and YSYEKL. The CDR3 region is CASSLYTSGDYNEQFF. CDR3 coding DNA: TGCGCCAGCAGCCTCTACACCTCGGGCGACTACAATGAGCAGTTCTTC.

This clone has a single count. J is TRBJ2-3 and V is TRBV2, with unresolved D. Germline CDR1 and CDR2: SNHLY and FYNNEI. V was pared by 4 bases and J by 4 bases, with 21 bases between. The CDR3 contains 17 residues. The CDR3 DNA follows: TGTGCCAGCAGTGGATCTACCCGGACCTCCAGTGCAGATACGCAGTATTTT. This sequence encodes CASSGSTRTSSADTQYF. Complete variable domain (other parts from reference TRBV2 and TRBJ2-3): EPEVTQTPSHQVTQMGQEVILRCVPISNHLYFYWYRQILGQKVEFLVSFYNNEISEKSEIFDDQFSVERPDGSNFTLKIRSTKLEDSAMYFCASSGSTRTSSADTQYFGPGTRLTVL.

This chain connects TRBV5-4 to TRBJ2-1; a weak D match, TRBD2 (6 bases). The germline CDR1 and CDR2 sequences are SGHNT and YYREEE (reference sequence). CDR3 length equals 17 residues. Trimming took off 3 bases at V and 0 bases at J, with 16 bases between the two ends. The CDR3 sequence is CASSSADGGLSYNEQFF. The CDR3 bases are TGTGCCAGCAGCTCGGCGGACGGAGGGCTCTCCTACAATGAGCAGTTCTTC.

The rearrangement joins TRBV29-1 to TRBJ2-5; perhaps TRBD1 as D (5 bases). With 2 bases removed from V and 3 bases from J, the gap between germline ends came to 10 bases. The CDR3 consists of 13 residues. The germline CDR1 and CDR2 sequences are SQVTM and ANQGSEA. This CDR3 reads CSVEKGMEETQYF. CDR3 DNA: TGCAGCGTTGAAAAGGGGATGGAAGAGACCCAGTACTTC.

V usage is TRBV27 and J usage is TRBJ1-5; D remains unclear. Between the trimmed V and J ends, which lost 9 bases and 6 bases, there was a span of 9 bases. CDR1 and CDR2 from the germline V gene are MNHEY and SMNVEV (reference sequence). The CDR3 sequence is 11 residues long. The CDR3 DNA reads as TGTGCCAGTGGGGTTGGTCAGCCCCAGCATTTT. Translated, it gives CASGVGQPQHF.

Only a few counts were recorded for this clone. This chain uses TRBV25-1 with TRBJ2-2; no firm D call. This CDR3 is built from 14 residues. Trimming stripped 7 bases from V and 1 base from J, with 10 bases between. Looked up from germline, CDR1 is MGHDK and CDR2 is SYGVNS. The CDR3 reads CASTPTVNTGELFF. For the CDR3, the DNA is TGTGCCAGCACCCCGACGGTGAACACCGGGGAGCTGTTTTTT.

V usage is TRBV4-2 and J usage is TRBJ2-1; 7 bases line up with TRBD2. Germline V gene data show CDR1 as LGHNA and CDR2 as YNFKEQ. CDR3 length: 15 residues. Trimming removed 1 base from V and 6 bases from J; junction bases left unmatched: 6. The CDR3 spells CASSQGDYYTNEQFF. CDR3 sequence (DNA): TGTGCCAGCAGCCAAGGGGACTATTATACCAATGAGCAGTTCTTC.

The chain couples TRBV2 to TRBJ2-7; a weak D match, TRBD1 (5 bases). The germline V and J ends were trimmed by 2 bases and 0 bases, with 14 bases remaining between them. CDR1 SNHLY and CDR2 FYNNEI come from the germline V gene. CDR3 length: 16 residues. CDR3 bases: TGTGCCAGCAGTGAATCCTCAAGGGGAAGCTCCTACGAGCAGTACTTC. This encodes CASSESSRGSSYEQYF.

CDR3 nucleotides: TGTGCCAGCAGTTCCGGGGCTCCCTACGAGCAGTACTTC. This translates into CASSSGAPYEQYF. The V gene is TRBV27, the J gene TRBJ2-7; either TRBD1 or TRBD2 may supply D (5 bases each). This CDR3 is 13 amino acids long. The germline gives CDR1 MNHEY, CDR2 SMNVEV (reference sequence). The ends were cut back, 4 bases at V and 2 bases at J, with 9 bases in the middle.

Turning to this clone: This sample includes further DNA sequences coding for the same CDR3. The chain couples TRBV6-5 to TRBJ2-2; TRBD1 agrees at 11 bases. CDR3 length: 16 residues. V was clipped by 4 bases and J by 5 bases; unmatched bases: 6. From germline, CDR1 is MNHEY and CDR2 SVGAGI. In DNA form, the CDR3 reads TGTGCCAGCAGTTCCCCCGGGACAGGGGGAACCGGGGAGCTGTTTTTT. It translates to CASSSPGTGGTGELFF.

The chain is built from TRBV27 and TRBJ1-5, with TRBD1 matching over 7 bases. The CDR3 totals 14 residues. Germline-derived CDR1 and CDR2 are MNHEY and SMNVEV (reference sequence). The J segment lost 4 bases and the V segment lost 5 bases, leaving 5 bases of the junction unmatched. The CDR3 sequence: CASSGTVPNQPQHF. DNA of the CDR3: TGTGCCAGCAGTGGGACAGTTCCGAATCAGCCCCAGCATTTT.